The entry below gives a single TCR beta chain sequence along with its context. The antigen this receptor binds is unknown. This sample was taken from a study of monozygotic twins with inflammatory bowel disease (dated 2019 in TCRdb). About the study as a whole: The complete study included around 30 monozygotic twin pairs: 19 IBD-discordant Danish pairs and nine German pairs, of which four were IBD-concordant and five were IBD-discordant. The search for disease-associated traits relied mainly on comparing, within discordant pairs, IBD patients with their genetically identical healthy co-twins. Each individual had, on average, about 151 000 unique TCRalpha sequences and 181 000 unique TCRbeta sequences available for analysis. Broad study findings and their caveats: A decrease in TCRbeta repertoire diversity, as measured by inverse Simpson index, was observed in IBD patients compared with their healthy co-twins. Repertoire similarity did not differ between concordant and discordant twins, which could be due to limited statistical power. Distinction between different T cell subtypes could not be achieved in the analysis. No single strong signal or clonotype linked to IBD turned up in the results, so the idea that one exists was not supported. Compared with healthy twins, IBD patients had fewer clonotypes in common with other individuals, a difference most pronounced in patients showing signs of disease activity. Because patients received different immunosuppressive treatments, the repertoires may have picked up extra background noise and variability between individuals.

The CDR3 has 14 amino acids, counting the end cysteine and phenylalanine. Only the protein sequence is given. Per the germline V gene, SGHRS is the CDR1 and YFSETQ is the CDR2. From each donor, a roughly 2.5 ml peripheral blood sample was collected into PAXgene tubes and stored at -80 degrees C. Without any T cell sorting, total RNA was extracted from whole blood using the PAXgene blood miRNA kit on an automated QIAcube. Peripheral blood from monozygotic twin pairs who were concordant or discordant for inflammatory bowel disease underwent deep TCRalpha and TCRbeta repertoire profiling using unique molecular barcoding. Smoking habits were recorded for all twin pairs, and each individual was classified as a current, former or never smoker. The receptor library was made with 5' RACE. For each TCR library, 3,000 to 4,000 ng of total RNA was used. For each sample, cDNA synthesis with SMARTScribe reverse transcriptase was split into eight separate reactions. During cDNA synthesis, template switching was used to introduce unique molecular identifiers that contained a 6-nucleotide sample barcode. Amplification of TCRalpha and TCRbeta cDNA involved two nested PCRs of roughly 16 and 10 cycles, and each PCR was followed by bead purification. Before amplification, cDNA was treated with uracil DNA-glycosylase and purified using the QIAquick PCR purification kit. The second PCR added Illumina TruSeq-compatible adapters along with sample-specific barcodes. Library quality and concentration were checked on TapeStation and Qubit, and libraries were pooled at around 4.9 ng each. Pooled libraries were sequenced on an Illumina HiSeq2500 single-index Rapid Run with 2 x 100 bp reads and custom sequencing primers. Processing in the source paper ran as follows. MiGEC version 1.2.6 was used for UMI-based consensus assembly to correct PCR and sequencing errors. MiXCR version 2.1.1 was used for V(D)J alignment, clonotype assembly and CDR3 extraction. Normalisation of gene usage, clonotype sharing and MAIT/NKT TCR abundance was achieved by analysing the top 1000, 10 000 and 20 000 clonotypes per sample. After downsampling to 27 000 UMIs, diversity was calculated as the inverse Simpson index using the vegan R package. Paired Mann-Whitney U tests were applied to discordant twin pairs, with Benjamini-Hochberg correction for multiple testing. Reprocessed by TCRdb, the reads give a single entry per CDR3 protein sequence, without DNA. These V and J calls are TCRdb output, not the study's own analysis. This sample's table has entries for around 190,000 distinct CDR3 sequences. The ten top clones hold 1.5% to 2% of the sample.

Sample: blood. This TCR came from a human donor with ulcerative colitis or Crohn's disease, or a healthy co-twin of an affected twin (not recorded which). The sequence is built from TRBV5-1 and TRBJ2-2; as DNA is missing, the TRBD1 call by TCRdb cannot be tested. The encoded CDR3 is CASSPGPLAGELFF.